This TCR beta chain was captured in a study of blood T cell repertoires in COVID-19. The wider study: Both acute and convalescent COVID-19 samples were obtained from the United States, Italy and Spain. In each case, the material was cDNA or gDNA derived from T cells, B-cell-depleted T cells, or PBMCs.

The ends lost 4 bases at V and 6 bases at J; junction bases unmatched: 7. The CDR3 runs 15 residues. Germline V gives CDR1 LGHDT, CDR2 YNNKEL (reference sequence). Original analysis: Amplification from reference gene primers served as the basis for estimated nucleated cell counts. The table came from immunoSEQ multiplex PCR; TCRdb's copy has only in-frame clones and leaves some out. V, J and clone size reflect that table, while D and trimming were determined from the DNA. The table shows over 60,000 clones, with more than 80% occurring only once. The origin of this receptor is a human donor in a cohort sampled during active COVID-19. The specimen sequenced was peripheral blood. V is TRBV3-1 (or the pseudogene TRBV3-2) and J is TRBJ2-7; 12 bases map to TRBD1. The chain's CDR3 is CASSRQPGQGAEQYF. As DNA, the CDR3 is TGTGCCAGCAGCCGCCAACCGGGACAGGGGGCCGAGCAGTACTTC.